These T cell receptor beta chains were read from a single sample in a study of blood T cell repertoires in COVID-19. Profiling relied on immunoSEQ multiplex PCR, and the TCRdb table lists in-frame clones only, not all of them. The data contain 270,000 or so clones, almost 90% of them singletons. Sequencing was done on a sample of peripheral blood. The receptors stem from a woman aged 60-70 years with COVID-19, enrolled during active disease. The CDR3 runs from the conserved cysteine through the conserved F or W. The D gene is left open where the match is weak. Where a row states a size, it is once, few, many or the class of an expanded clone; other rows omit it.

D: NA
V: TRBV6-2/TRBV6-3
size: NA
J: TRBJ2-5
DNA: TGTGCCAGCAGTTACGCGGCGGGATGGCAAGAGACCCAGTACTTC
CDR3: CASSYAAGWQETQYF

D: NA
V: TRBV14
size: once
J: TRBJ2-7
DNA: TGTGCCAGCAGCCCAGGACTCTCGAGGTACGAGCAGTACTTC
CDR3: CASSPGLSRYEQYF

D: NA
V: TRBV2
size: NA
J: TRBJ2-5
DNA: TGTGCCAGCAGGATAGGGGTGAGGGAGACCCAGTACTTC
CDR3: CASRIGVRETQYF

D: TRBD2
V: TRBV3-1/TRBV3-2
size: NA
J: TRBJ2-5
DNA: TGTGCCAGCAGCCCTACTAGCGGACAAGAGACCCAGTACTTC
CDR3: CASSPTSGQETQYF

D: NA
V: TRBV27
size: NA
J: TRBJ2-2
DNA: TGTGCCAGCAGCCGACTAGACAGCTTTTCAACGAACACCGGGGAGCTGTTTTTT
CDR3: CASSRLDSFSTNTGELFF

D: TRBD2
V: TRBV9
size: NA
J: TRBJ2-5
DNA: TGTGCCAGCAGCGCGGGTGGGGGGGTGTCCGAGACCCAGTACTTC
CDR3: CASSAGGGVSETQYF

D: NA
V: TRBV10-3
size: NA
J: TRBJ1-2
DNA: TGTGCCATCACTAAACAGGAAACCTATGGCTACACCTTC
CDR3: CAITKQETYGYTF

D: TRBD1
V: TRBV12-5
size: NA
J: TRBJ1-1
DNA: TGTGCTCGGGGTGAGGACAGGGGGCGGGGGGGCGAAGCTTTCTTT
CDR3: CARGEDRGRGGEAFF

D: NA
V: TRBV2
size: few
J: TRBJ1-1
DNA: TGTGCCAGCAGTGTAGGAGAGAACACTGAAGCTTTCTTT
CDR3: CASSVGENTEAFF

D: TRBD1
V: TRBV4-1
size: NA
J: TRBJ1-1
DNA: TGCGCCAGCAGCCAAGGACAGGGGCCGACTGAAGCTTTCTTT
CDR3: CASSQGQGPTEAFF

D: TRBD1
V: TRBV6-5
size: NA
J: TRBJ2-2
DNA: TGTGCCACCCAAGACAGGGCACGGACCGGGGAGCTGTTTTTT
CDR3: CATQDRARTGELFF

D: TRBD1
V: TRBV27
size: NA
J: TRBJ1-6
DNA: TGTGCCAGCAGTTGGGACAGCCTTAATTCACCCCTCCACTTT
CDR3: CASSWDSLNSPLHF

D: NA
V: TRBV3-1/TRBV3-2
size: NA
J: TRBJ2-7
DNA: TGTGCCAGCAGCCCCCAGGAAGGAATCTCCTACGAGCAGTACTTC
CDR3: CASSPQEGISYEQYF

D: NA
V: TRBV7-9
size: NA
J: TRBJ2-7
DNA: TGTGCCAGCAGCCCCCCGCGGGGAACGGACAAAAAAGACTACGAGCAGTACTTC
CDR3: CASSPPRGTDKKDYEQYF

D: NA
V: TRBV19
size: NA
J: TRBJ1-1
DNA: TGTGCCAGTAAAATAGGGCGGGACCGTGAAGCTTTCTTT
CDR3: CASKIGRDREAFF

D: NA
V: TRBV5-4
size: NA
J: TRBJ2-3
DNA: TGTGCCAGCACTCAACAATTCGGGTTCGGCACAGATACGCAGTATTTT
CDR3: CASTQQFGFGTDTQYF

D: TRBD1
V: TRBV6-5
size: once
J: TRBJ1-5
DNA: TGTGCCAGCAGTTACGTCACAGGGGGGGATCAGCCCCAGCATTTT
CDR3: CASSYVTGGDQPQHF

D: NA
V: TRBV19
size: NA
J: TRBJ1-1
DNA: TGTGCCAGTACCGTTGAGGGTTTGTTCGCTTTCTTT
CDR3: CASTVEGLFAFF

D: TRBD1
V: TRBV5-4
size: NA
J: TRBJ2-1
DNA: TGTGCCAGCAGCTGGACAGGGGGCGGTAACAATGAGCAGTTCTTC
CDR3: CASSWTGGGNNEQFF

D: NA
V: TRBV6-6
size: NA
J: TRBJ1-4
DNA: TGTGCCAGCAGTTACCTATCGGGGGGGGCTAATGAAAAACTGTTTTTT
CDR3: CASSYLSGGANEKLFF

D: TRBD1
V: TRBV6-5
size: NA
J: TRBJ1-1
DNA: TGTGCCAGCAGTTTGGAAAGGGGGCTGAACACTGAAGCTTTCTTT
CDR3: CASSLERGLNTEAFF

D: TRBD2
V: TRBV27
size: NA
J: TRBJ2-3
DNA: TGTGCCAGCAGTCCCGGGACTAGTCGCGATACGCAGTATTTT
CDR3: CASSPGTSRDTQYF

D: NA
V: TRBV19
size: NA
J: TRBJ1-4
DNA: TGTGCCAGTAGTATGTCAGTTCTGGGGGCAGAAGGGGAAAAACTGTTTTTT
CDR3: CASSMSVLGAEGEKLFF